The count of the clone carrying this T cell receptor (beta chain) is one. The germline V gene encodes CDR1 SGHRS and CDR2 YFSETQ. V was clipped by 4 bases and J by 7 bases; unmatched bases: 7. This CDR3 contains 15 residues. Per the study methods: Amplification of reference gene primers was used by the study to estimate nucleated cell counts. Clones were read by immunoSEQ multiplex PCR, and TCRdb kept only the in-frame ones, dropping some. That table furnishes V, J and clone size, whereas the DNA furnished D and trimming. This table holds 350,000 to 450,000 clones, approximately 87% found once. The data were taken from a study of blood T cell repertoires in COVID-19. Study-wide background: Donors of Cohort 3 who recovered were those that had two negative PCRs, clearance, or symptom resolution. Sample material is recorded as cDNA or gDNA derived from T cells, B-cell-depleted T cells, or PBMCs.

Sequenced input: PBMCs or T cells enriched from blood (not recorded which). This receptor was taken from a man aged 35-49 years in a cohort exposed to, infected with or recovered from COVID-19 (not recorded which). This chain connects TRBV5-1 to TRBJ2-7; 14 bases fit TRBD2. CDR3 DNA: TGCGCCAGCAGCAAGGGACTAGCGGGAGTAAGGGAGCAGTACTTC. It specifies CASSKGLAGVREQYF.